This record looks at one TCR beta chain sequence and its context. This entry is derived from a study of shared clonotypes between healthy human individuals. Researchers sequenced unsorted PBMC DNA using ten immunoSEQ deep assay plates. How the authors handled the data: With immunoSEQ giving junction-only sequences and no quality scores, filtering differed. TCRdb keeps only in-frame clones here, not all; method: immunoSEQ multiplex PCR. That table furnishes V, J and clone size, whereas the DNA furnished D and trimming. In the table there are some 480,000 clones, around 79% of which are singletons. Nashville, Tennessee was home to all donors, who were Caucasian adults. The germline V gene encodes CDR1 SGHRS and CDR2 YFSETQ. With 5 bases removed from V and 9 bases from J, the gap between germline ends came to 15 bases. CDR3 size: 13 residues.

The V and J genes are TRBV5-1 and TRBJ2-1; D unclear. Material: PBMCs. The source is a woman aged 40-49 years in good health. Some clones in this sample may be carry-over from other donors' samples. The CDR3, as DNA: TGCGCCAGCAGTTTCGGACCGTACGGTGAGCAGTTCTTC. Translated: CASSFGPYGEQFF.